The 26 T cell receptor beta chains listed next were all sequenced from one sample in a study of T cell changes during pregnancy in multiple sclerosis. Some clones are missing from TCRdb's copy, which holds only in-frame ones; the method was immunoSEQ multiplex PCR. The table includes about 70,000 clones, 85% to 95% detected once. Sequenced here: CD8+ T cells from peripheral blood mononuclear cells, sampled in the third trimester of pregnancy. The receptor source for this set is a female donor in good health, enrolled as a control in a pregnancy study.

The chain links TRBV27 to TRBJ2-7; tentatively, D is TRBD1 (5 bases). The CDR3 runs 13 residues. Germline V lookup: CDR1 MNHEY, CDR2 SMNVEV (reference sequence). Trimming left V 5 bases short and J 2 bases short, with 10 bases between. Written as DNA, the CDR3 is TGTGCCAGCAGTGCGACAGAAACCTACGAGCAGTACTTC. It specifies CASSATETYEQYF.

This clone was detected once. The chain couples TRBV2 to TRBJ1-1, with D possibly matching TRBD1 (6 bases). CDR3 size: 10 residues. V lost 7 bases, J lost 8 bases, and 8 bases lay in between. Germline V CDR1 and CDR2: SNHLY, FYNNEI. DNA for the CDR3: TGTGCCAGCAACGGACAGGAAGCTTTCTTT. This gives the protein CASNGQEAFF.

The chain links TRBV10-1 to TRBJ1-4, with a possible D match to TRBD1 (5 bases). Trimming removed 10 bases from V and 4 bases from J, with 28 bases in between. This CDR3 contains 18 residues. Germline V gives CDR1 WNHNN, CDR2 SYGVQD (reference sequence). This chain's CDR3 is CAILWGWDFLLYNEKLFF. As DNA, the CDR3 is TGCGCCATCCTTTGGGGATGGGACTTCTTACTTTATAATGAAAAACTGTTTTTT.

The chain has TRBV19 and TRBJ1-2; 8 nucleotides align to TRBD1. Germline trimming cut 6 bases from V and 4 bases from J; bases unmatched to any gene: 4. This CDR3 is built from 13 residues. CDR1 LNHDA and CDR2 SQIVND come from the germline V gene (reference sequence). The CDR3 DNA sequence: TGTGCCAGTAGCCAGGGGACAGGCTATGGCTACACCTTC. Translation gives CASSQGTGYGYTF.

The chain recombines TRBV27 with TRBJ2-1, with 13 positions matching TRBD2. Trimming at V came to 4 bases and at J to 9 bases, leaving 6 bases not matched to a gene. Germline V gene lookup returns CDR1 MNHEY and CDR2 SMNVEV (reference sequence). The CDR3 is made up of 15 amino acids. The CDR3 DNA is TGTGCCAGCAGTTGGACTAGCGGGGGCCCGGGTGAGCAGTTCTTC. This translates into CASSWTSGGPGEQFF.

This chain links TRBV6-5 with TRBJ1-1; D is perhaps TRBD1 (6 bases). Germline V gene sequence: CDR1 MNHEY, CDR2 SVGAGI. The CDR3 spans 13 residues. The V and J ends lost 2 bases and 7 bases respectively, with 11 bases between them. CDR3 sequence reads: CASSYRTANEAFF. The CDR3 DNA is TGTGCCAGCAGTTACCGGACAGCTAATGAAGCTTTCTTT.

The genes are TRBV12-5 and TRBJ2-7; tentative D call: TRBD2 (6 bases). Trimming removed 6 bases from V and 3 bases from J, with 18 bases in between. There are 15 residues in the CDR3. Germline V CDR1 and CDR2: LGHNT, FRNRAP. Here the CDR3 DNA reads TGTGCTAGTGGGCACGGGGGTGTCAGCGTCTACGAGCAGTACTTC. Its protein is CASGHGGVSVYEQYF.

V usage is TRBV9 and J usage is TRBJ2-5; D ambiguous. Deletions cut 3 bases from V and 2 bases from J, with 11 bases between. Germline-derived CDR1 and CDR2 are SGDLS and YYNGEE. This CDR3 contains 14 residues. DNA of the CDR3: TGTGCCAGCAGCGCCGTGTCTAGTCAAGAGACCCAGTACTTC. This codes for CASSAVSSQETQYF. The full variable domain, with the rest looked up from reference TRBV9 and TRBJ2-5, is DSGVTQTPKHLITATGQRVTLRCSPRSGDLSVYWYQQSLDQGLQFLIQYYNGEERAKGNILERFSAQQFPDLHSELNLSSLELGDSALYFCASSAVSSQETQYFGPGTRLLVL.

This rearrangement joins TRBV7-2 to TRBJ1-1; TRBD1 matches 10 bases. The CDR3 spans 18 residues. J gave up 3 bases and V 1 base, and 11 bases lay outside the gene matches. Germline V lookup: CDR1 SGHTA, CDR2 FQGNSA. The CDR3 sequence: CASSLGPDRGVFDTEAFF. In DNA form, the CDR3 reads TGTGCCAGCAGCTTAGGTCCGGACAGGGGGGTATTTGACACTGAAGCTTTCTTT.

This chain connects TRBV4-3 to TRBJ1-3; maybe TRBD1 (5 bases). Trimming removed 0 bases at V and 2 bases at J, with 8 bases between. CDR1 and CDR2 from the germline V gene are LGHNA and YSLEER. CDR3 length: 15 residues. The CDR3 protein is CASSQDRGTGNTIYF. CDR3 sequence (DNA): TGCGCCAGCAGCCAAGATAGGGGTACTGGAAACACCATATATTTT.

This clone was observed once. The V call is TRBV9, the J call TRBJ2-3; 9 nucleotides align to TRBD2. The V segment lost 4 bases and the J segment 2 bases; nucleotides outside the gene matches: 8. Germline-derived CDR1 and CDR2 are SGDLS and YYNGEE. The CDR3 length is 16 residues. The CDR3 is CASSSPTSGFTDTQYF. CDR3 coding DNA: TGTGCCAGCAGCTCTCCGACTAGCGGATTCACAGATACGCAGTATTTT.

The chain uses TRBV13 and TRBJ2-1, with 9 bases lining up with TRBD1. The V gene's germline CDR1 is PRHDT and CDR2 FYEKMQ (reference sequence). Germline trimming cut 6 bases from V and 4 bases from J; bases unmatched to any gene: 4. This CDR3 has 14 residues. This CDR3 is CASSSGTGYNEQFF. CDR3 DNA: TGTGCCAGCAGTTCCGGGACAGGGTACAATGAGCAGTTCTTC.

The CDR3 nucleotides are TGCGCCAGCAGCCACACTAGCGGGGAGTACAATGAGCAGTTCTTC. It is translated as CASSHTSGEYNEQFF. The chain is built from TRBV4-1 and TRBJ2-1, with 10 positions matching TRBD2. V lost 3 bases to trimming and J lost 4 bases; unmatched junction nucleotides: 3. Germline V gives CDR1 MGHRA, CDR2 YSYEKL. There are 15 residues in the CDR3.

V is TRBV7-2 and J is TRBJ1-1; tentative D call: TRBD1 (6 bases). Trimming shortened V by 5 bases and J by 1 base, and 14 bases separated the two germline ends. CDR3 length: 15 amino acids. Per the germline V gene, CDR1 is SGHTA and CDR2 is FQGNSA. The CDR3 protein is CASSPSDRRNTEAFF. CDR3 coding DNA: TGTGCCAGCAGCCCCTCCGACAGGCGGAACACTGAAGCTTTCTTT.

For this clone: A read error may account for a junction end that differs from germline. Other DNA sequences in the same sample also yield this CDR3. The CDR3 sequence: CASSYGTGWEQYF. The CDR3 nucleotides read TGTGCTAGCAGTTACGGGACAGGTTGGGAGCAGTACTTC. The genes are TRBV6-5 and TRBJ2-7, with 8 bases identical to TRBD1. This CDR3 is built from 13 residues. CDR1 and CDR2 (germline): MNHEY, SVGAGI.

This chain uses TRBV13 with TRBJ2-1; D may be TRBD2 (5 bases). Germline-derived CDR1 and CDR2 are PRHDT and FYEKMQ (reference sequence). The germline V and J ends were trimmed by 5 bases and 10 bases, with 18 bases remaining between them. CDR3 length equals 14 residues. In DNA, the CDR3 is TGTGCCAGCAGCCTAACTAGTTCGGGTTTGGAGCAGTTCTTC. It encodes CASSLTSSGLEQFF.

This chain joins TRBV30 and TRBJ2-5; 8 bases line up with TRBD2. This CDR3 contains 15 residues. Trimming removed 0 bases from V and 5 bases from J; junction bases left unmatched: 8. CDR1 GTSNPN and CDR2 SVGIG come from the germline V gene (reference sequence). CDR3 amino acids: CAWSVERGLRETQYF. The CDR3 DNA is TGTGCCTGGAGTGTAGAGCGGGGGTTGCGGGAGACCCAGTACTTC.

There are a few counts of this clone. V gene TRBV4-3 combines with J gene TRBJ1-2; D is possibly TRBD1 (6 bases). The ends were cut back, 5 bases at V and 6 bases at J, with 19 bases in the middle. CDR3 length equals 15 residues. Germline V gives CDR1 LGHNA, CDR2 YSLEER. The CDR3 loop reads CASSTLGQNRNGYTF. CDR3 DNA sequence: TGCGCCAGCAGCACCCTAGGACAGAACCGGAATGGCTACACCTTC.

This sequence joins TRBV9 and TRBJ2-5; 11 bases are a match to TRBD2. V lost 3 bases, J lost 2 bases, and 6 bases stayed unmatched. CDR3 length: 16 residues. Germline values: CDR1 SGDLS, CDR2 YYNGEE. CDR3 DNA: TGTGCCAGCAGCGCGCCGGCTAGCGGGGGGCAAGAGACCCAGTACTTC. Amino acid sequence: CASSAPASGGQETQYF. Full variable domain (remainder filled in from reference TRBV9 and TRBJ2-5): DSGVTQTPKHLITATGQRVTLRCSPRSGDLSVYWYQQSLDQGLQFLIQYYNGEERAKGNILERFSAQQFPDLHSELNLSSLELGDSALYFCASSAPASGGQETQYFGPGTRLLVL.

The gene calls are TRBV4-3 and TRBJ2-2; D gene ambiguous. The CDR3 has 15 residues. Between the trimmed V and J ends, which lost 0 bases and 8 bases, there was a span of 13 bases. CDR1 is LGHNA, CDR2 YSLEER, per germline. The CDR3 sequence is CASSQDYPGRGELFF. The CDR3 bases are TGCGCCAGCAGCCAAGATTATCCCGGCAGGGGGGAGCTGTTTTTT.

This chain links TRBV14 with TRBJ1-6; a weak D match, TRBD1 (6 bases). The CDR3 runs 15 residues. Germline V gives CDR1 SGHDN, CDR2 FVKESK. V lost 4 bases, J lost 3 bases, and 10 bases lay in between. This CDR3 is CASSPGDIYNSPLHF. The DNA of the CDR3 is TGTGCCAGCAGCCCAGGGGACATCTATAATTCACCCCTCCACTTT.

The chain employs TRBV15 and TRBJ2-6, with 7 bases fitting TRBD1. Germline V gives CDR1 LNHNV, CDR2 YYDKDF (reference sequence). The CDR3 runs to 16 residues. With V trimmed by 5 bases and J by 2 bases, 6 bases remained unmatched. CDR3 sequence reads: CATSPTTGAGANVLTF. The CDR3 DNA is TGTGCCACCAGCCCCACTACAGGGGCTGGGGCCAACGTCCTGACTTTC. Full variable domain (remainder filled in from reference TRBV15 and TRBJ2-6): DAMVIQNPRYQVTQFGKPVTLSCSQTLNHNVMYWYQQKSSQAPKLLFHYYDKDFNNEADTPDNFQSRRPNTSFCFLDIRSPGLGDTAMYLCATSPTTGAGANVLTFGAGSRLTVL.

The rearrangement joins TRBV7-2 to TRBJ1-2, with 7 bases lining up with TRBD1. This CDR3 contains 15 residues. In germline, CDR1 is SGHTA, CDR2 FQGNSA. Germline trimming cut 5 bases from V and 4 bases from J; bases unmatched to any gene: 10. Here the CDR3 DNA reads TGTGCCAGCAGCAACGAGGACAGGAGCCCCTATGGCTACACCTTC. Protein sequence: CASSNEDRSPYGYTF.

The chain uses TRBV21-1 and TRBJ2-4; the table's TRBD1 call for D was not verified on the DNA. TRBV21-1 is a pseudogene. The CDR3 contains 15 residues. The CDR3 loop reads CASSTTTGPRNIQYF. CDR3 bases: TGTGCCAGCAGCACTACGACAGGGCCCAGGAACATTCAGTACTTC.

The genes are TRBV29-1 and TRBJ2-7; 9 bases align to TRBD1. V lost 2 bases to trimming and J lost 7 bases; unmatched junction nucleotides: 9. The germline CDR1 and CDR2 sequences are SQVTM and ANQGSEA. The CDR3 sequence is 14 residues long. The CDR3, as DNA: TGCAGCGTTGAATCATGGGACAGGGTGCGGGAGCAGTACTTC. Translated, it gives CSVESWDRVREQYF.

The chain couples TRBV6-1 to TRBJ2-3; maybe TRBD2 (5 bases). The germline CDR1 and CDR2 sequences are MNHNS and SASEGT. The V gene lost 2 bases and the J gene lost 1 base, with 13 bases spanning the gap. The CDR3 has 16 amino acids. For the CDR3, the DNA is TGTGCCAGCAGTGAACCACGCCAGAGGGGCACAGATACGCAGTATTTT. Translated: CASSEPRQRGTDTQYF.